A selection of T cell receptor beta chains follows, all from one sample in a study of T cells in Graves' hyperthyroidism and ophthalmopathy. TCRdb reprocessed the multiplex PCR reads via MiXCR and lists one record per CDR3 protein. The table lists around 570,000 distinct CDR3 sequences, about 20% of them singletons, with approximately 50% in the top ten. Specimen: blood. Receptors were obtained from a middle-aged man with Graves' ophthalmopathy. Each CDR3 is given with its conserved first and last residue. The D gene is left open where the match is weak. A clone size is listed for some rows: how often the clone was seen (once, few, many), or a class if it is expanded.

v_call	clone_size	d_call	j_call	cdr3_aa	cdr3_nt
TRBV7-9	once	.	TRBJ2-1	CASSFRETLYNEQFF	TGTGCCAGCAGCTTTCGAGAAACCTTATACAATGAGCAGTTCTTC
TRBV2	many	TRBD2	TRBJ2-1	CASSAGGGTNEQFF	TGTGCCAGCAGTGCGGGGGGGGGAACCAATGAGCAGTTCTTC
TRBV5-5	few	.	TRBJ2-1	CASSPDAGYNEQFF	TGTGCCAGCAGCCCCGACGCGGGGTACAATGAGCAGTTCTTC
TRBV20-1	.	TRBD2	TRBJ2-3	CSALRTSGVTDTQYF	TGCAGTGCTCTCCGGACTAGCGGGGTCACAGATACGCAGTATTTT
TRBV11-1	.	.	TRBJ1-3	CASSRTQVSGNTMYF	TGTGCCAGCAGCCGAACACAGGTCTCTGGAAACACCATGTATTTT
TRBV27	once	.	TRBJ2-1	CVSSSGNYNEQFF	TGTGTCAGCAGTTCGGGGAATTACAATGAGCAGTTCTTC
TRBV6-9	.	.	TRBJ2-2	CASSFRPLTGELFF	TGTGCCAGCAGTTTTCGCCCGCTCACCGGGGAGCTGTTTTTT
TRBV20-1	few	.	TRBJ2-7	CSVQGRHEQYF	TGCAGTGTACAGGGTAGGCACGAGCAGTACTTC
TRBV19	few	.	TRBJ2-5	CASSIKGKLETQYF	TGTGCCAGTAGTATTAAGGGGAAGCTTGAGACCCAGTACTTC
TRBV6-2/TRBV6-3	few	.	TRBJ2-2	CASSYPNRVQMNTGELFF	TGTGCCAGCAGTTATCCTAACCGGGTCCAGATGAACACCGGGGAGCTGTTTTTT
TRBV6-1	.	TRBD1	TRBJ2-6	CASRRKGASGANVLTF	TGTGCCAGCAGACGAAAGGGGGCCTCTGGGGCCAACGTCCTGACTTTC
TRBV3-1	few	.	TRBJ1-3	CASSQGKGGNTIYF	TGTGCCAGCAGCCAAGGTAAAGGCGGAAACACCATATATTTT
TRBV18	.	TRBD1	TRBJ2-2	CASSPAGTGNTGELFF	TGTGCCAGCTCACCAGCCGGGACAGGGAACACCGGGGAGCTGTTTTTT
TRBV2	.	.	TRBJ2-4	CASSRVLSNIQYF	TGTGCCAGCTCCCGGGTCCTGTCAAACATTCAGTACTTC
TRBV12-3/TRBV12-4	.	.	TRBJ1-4	CASTTTGRRKKLFF	TGTGCCAGCACCACCACAGGGAGGAGGAAAAAACTGTTTTTT
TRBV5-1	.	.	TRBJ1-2	CASSLPPPSYGYTF	TGCGCCAGCAGCTTGCCACCCCCGAGCTATGGCTACACCTTC
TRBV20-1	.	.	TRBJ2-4	CSAASSVSKNIQYF	TGCAGTGCCGCTTCATCCGTTTCCAAAAACATTCAGTACTTC
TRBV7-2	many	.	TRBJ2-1	CASSRPLYNEQFF	TGTGCCAGCAGCCGCCCCCTATACAATGAGCAGTTCTTC
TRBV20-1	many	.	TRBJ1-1	CSARDSTGLNTEAFF	TGCAGTGCTAGAGACAGTACAGGCTTGAACACTGAAGCTTTCTTT
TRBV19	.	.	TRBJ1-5	CASSMTAGGNQPQHF	TGTGCCAGTAGTATGACGGCCGGAGGCAATCAGCCCCAGCATTTT
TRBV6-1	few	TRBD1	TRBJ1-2	CASRGTGFGYTF	TGTGCCAGCAGGGGGACAGGGTTTGGCTACACCTTC
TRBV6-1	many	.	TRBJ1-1	CASSQNGVGGAFF	TGTGCCAGCAGTCAAAATGGGGTCGGAGGAGCTTTCTTT
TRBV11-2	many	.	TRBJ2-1	CASSLVGYNNEQFF	TGTGCCAGCAGCTTAGTAGGCTACAACAATGAGCAGTTCTTC
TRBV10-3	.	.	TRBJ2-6	CAISASSGAASGANVLTF	TGTGCCATCAGTGCCTCGTCGGGGGCGGCCTCTGGGGCCAACGTCCTGACTTTC
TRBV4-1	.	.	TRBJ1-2	CASRVSGTPSYGYTF	TGCGCCAGCAGAGTTTCGGGGACCCCGAGTTACGGCTACACCTTC
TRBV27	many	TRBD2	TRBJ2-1	CASRASGRVDEQFF	TGTGCCAGCAGAGCCAGCGGGAGGGTCGATGAGCAGTTCTTC
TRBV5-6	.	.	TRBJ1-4	CASSAQGDEKLFF	TGTGCCAGCAGCGCACAGGGCGATGAAAAACTGTTTTTT
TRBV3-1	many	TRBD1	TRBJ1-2	CASSHRDREYGYTF	TGTGCCAGCAGCCATAGGGACAGAGAGTATGGCTACACCTTC